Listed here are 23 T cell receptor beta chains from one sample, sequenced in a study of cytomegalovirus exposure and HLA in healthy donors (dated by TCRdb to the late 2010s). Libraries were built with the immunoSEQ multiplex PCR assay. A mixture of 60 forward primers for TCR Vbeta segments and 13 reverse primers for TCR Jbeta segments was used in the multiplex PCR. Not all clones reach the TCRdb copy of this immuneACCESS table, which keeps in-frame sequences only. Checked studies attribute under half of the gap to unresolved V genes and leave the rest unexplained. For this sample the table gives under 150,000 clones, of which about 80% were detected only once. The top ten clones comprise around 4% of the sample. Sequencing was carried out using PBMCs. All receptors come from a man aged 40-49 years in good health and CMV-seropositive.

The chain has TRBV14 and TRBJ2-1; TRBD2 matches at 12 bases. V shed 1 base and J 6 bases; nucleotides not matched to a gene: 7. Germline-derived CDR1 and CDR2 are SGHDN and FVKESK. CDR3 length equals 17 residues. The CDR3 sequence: CASSQALLAGGPNEQFF. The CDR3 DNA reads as TGTGCCAGCAGCCAAGCCCTTCTAGCGGGGGGGCCCAATGAGCAGTTCTTC.

CDR3 region: CASSRRGYTEAFF. The CDR3 region has the DNA TGCGCCAGCAGCCGAAGGGGTTACACTGAAGCTTTCTTT. V is TRBV4-1 and J is TRBJ1-1; perhaps TRBD1 as D (5 bases). V was shortened by 4 bases and J by 3 bases, with 9 bases between the two germline ends. This CDR3 has 13 amino acids. Germline V gene data show CDR1 as MGHRA and CDR2 as YSYEKL.

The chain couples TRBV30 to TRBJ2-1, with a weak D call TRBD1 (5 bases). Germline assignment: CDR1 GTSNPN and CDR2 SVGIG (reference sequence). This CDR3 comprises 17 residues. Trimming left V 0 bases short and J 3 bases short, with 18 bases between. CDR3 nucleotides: TGTGCCTGGAGTGTACGAGTGAGGAGACAGTTCTACAATGAGCAGTTCTTC. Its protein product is CAWSVRVRRQFYNEQFF.

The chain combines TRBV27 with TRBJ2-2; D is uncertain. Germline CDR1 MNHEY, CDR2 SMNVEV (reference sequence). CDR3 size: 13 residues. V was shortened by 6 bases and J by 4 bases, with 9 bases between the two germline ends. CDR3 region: CASSASSTGELFF. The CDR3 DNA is TGTGCCAGCAGCGCCTCCAGCACCGGGGAGCTGTTTTTT.

The CDR3 here is CASGAPHYGYTF. The CDR3 DNA reads as TGTGCCAGCGGGGCGCCCCACTATGGCTACACCTTC. The chain has TRBV27 and TRBJ1-2; a possible D gene is TRBD1 (5 bases). Trimming removed 8 bases at V and 3 bases at J, with 10 bases between. The CDR3 consists of 12 residues. From germline, CDR1 is MNHEY and CDR2 SMNVEV (reference sequence).

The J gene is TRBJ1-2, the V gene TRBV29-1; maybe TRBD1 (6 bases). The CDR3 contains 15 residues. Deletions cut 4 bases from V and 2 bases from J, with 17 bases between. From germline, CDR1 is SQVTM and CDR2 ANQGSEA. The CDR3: CSVAAWQGINYGYTF. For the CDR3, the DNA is TGCAGCGTTGCGGCTTGGCAGGGGATAAACTATGGCTACACCTTC.

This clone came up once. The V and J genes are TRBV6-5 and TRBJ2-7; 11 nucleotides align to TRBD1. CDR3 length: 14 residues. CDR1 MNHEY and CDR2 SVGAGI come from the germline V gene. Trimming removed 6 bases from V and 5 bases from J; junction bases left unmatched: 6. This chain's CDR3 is CASSPRTGGHEQYF. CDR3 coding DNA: TGTGCCAGCAGCCCCCGGACAGGGGGCCACGAGCAGTACTTC.

The CDR3 DNA reads TGTGCCAGCTCACTGAGCCCTGAAGCTTTCTTT. Translated, it gives CASSLSPEAFF. This chain connects TRBV18 to TRBJ1-1; no clear D. Trimming pared 4 bases from V and 6 bases from J, leaving 6 bases between. CDR1 KGHSH and CDR2 LQKENI come from the germline V gene. The length of the CDR3 is 11 residues.

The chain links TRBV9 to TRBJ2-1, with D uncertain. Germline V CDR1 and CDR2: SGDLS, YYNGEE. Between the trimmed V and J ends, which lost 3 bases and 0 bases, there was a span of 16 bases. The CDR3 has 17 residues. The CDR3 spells CASSALRFLSSYNEQFF. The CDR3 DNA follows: TGTGCCAGCAGCGCCCTCCGGTTCTTGAGCTCCTACAATGAGCAGTTCTTC.

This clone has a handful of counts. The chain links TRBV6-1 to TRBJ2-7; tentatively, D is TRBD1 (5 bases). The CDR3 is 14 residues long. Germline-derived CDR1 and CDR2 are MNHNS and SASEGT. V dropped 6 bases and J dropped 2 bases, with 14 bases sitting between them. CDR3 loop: CASSPTDIAYEQYF. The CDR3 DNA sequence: TGTGCCAGCAGCCCTACGGACATTGCCTACGAGCAGTACTTC.

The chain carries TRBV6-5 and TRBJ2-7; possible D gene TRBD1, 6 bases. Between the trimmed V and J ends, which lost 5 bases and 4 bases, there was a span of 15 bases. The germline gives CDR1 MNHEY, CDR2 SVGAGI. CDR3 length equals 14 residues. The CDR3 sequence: CASSPSRTVYEQYF. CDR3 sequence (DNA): TGTGCCAGCAGTCCCAGCCGGACAGTTTACGAGCAGTACTTC.

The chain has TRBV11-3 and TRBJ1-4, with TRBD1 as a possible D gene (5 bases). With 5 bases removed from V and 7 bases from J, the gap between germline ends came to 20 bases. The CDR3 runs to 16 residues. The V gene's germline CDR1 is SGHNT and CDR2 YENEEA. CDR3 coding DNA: TGTGCCAGCAGCCGGGGGTTATCTTCCGGTGGTGAAAAACTGTTTTTT. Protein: CASSRGLSSGGEKLFF.

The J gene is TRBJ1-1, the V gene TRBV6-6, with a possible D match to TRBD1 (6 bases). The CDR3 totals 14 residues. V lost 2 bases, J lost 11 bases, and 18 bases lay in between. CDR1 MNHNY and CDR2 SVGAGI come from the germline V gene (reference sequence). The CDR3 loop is CASSYPPEAGEAFF. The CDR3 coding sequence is TGTGCCAGCAGTTACCCCCCTGAAGCAGGGGAGGCTTTCTTT.

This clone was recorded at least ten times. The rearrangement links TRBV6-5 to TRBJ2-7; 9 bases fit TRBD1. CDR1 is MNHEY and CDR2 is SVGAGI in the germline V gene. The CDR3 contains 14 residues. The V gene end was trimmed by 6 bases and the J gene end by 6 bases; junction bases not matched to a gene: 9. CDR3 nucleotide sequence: TGTGCCAGCAGCCGCTGGGACAGGGCCGGCGAGCAGTACTTC. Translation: CASSRWDRAGEQYF.

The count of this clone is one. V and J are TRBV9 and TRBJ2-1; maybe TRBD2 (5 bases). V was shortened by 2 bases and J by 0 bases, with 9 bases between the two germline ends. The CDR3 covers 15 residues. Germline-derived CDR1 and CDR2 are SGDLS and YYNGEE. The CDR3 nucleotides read TGTGCCAGCAGCGTTAAAGCGGCCTCCTACAATGAGCAGTTCTTC. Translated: CASSVKAASYNEQFF.

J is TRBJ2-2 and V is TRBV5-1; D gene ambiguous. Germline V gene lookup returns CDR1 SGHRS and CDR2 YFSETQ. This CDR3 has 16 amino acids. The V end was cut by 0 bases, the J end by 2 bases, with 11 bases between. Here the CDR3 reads CASSLVTQTNTGELFF. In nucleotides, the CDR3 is TGCGCCAGCAGCTTGGTCACACAAACCAACACCGGGGAGCTGTTTTTT.

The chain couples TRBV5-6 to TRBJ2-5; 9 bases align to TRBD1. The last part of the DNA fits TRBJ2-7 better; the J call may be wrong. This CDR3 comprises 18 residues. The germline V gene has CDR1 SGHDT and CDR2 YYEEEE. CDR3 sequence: CASSFGTGLFQASHEQYF. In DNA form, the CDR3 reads TGTGCCAGCAGCTTCGGGACAGGGCTATTTCAGGCTTCCCACGAGCAGTACTTC.

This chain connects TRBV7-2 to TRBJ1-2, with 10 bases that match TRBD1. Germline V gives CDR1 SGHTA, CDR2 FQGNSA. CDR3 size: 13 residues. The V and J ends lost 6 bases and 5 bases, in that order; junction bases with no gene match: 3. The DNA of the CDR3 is TGTGCCAGCAGGCGGACAGGGGGATATGGCTACACCTTC. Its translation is CASRRTGGYGYTF.

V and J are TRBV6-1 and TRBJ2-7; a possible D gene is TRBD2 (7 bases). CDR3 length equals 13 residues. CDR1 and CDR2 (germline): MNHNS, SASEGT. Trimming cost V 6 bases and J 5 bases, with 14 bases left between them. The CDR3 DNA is TGTGCCAGCAGGCCCGGGGGGCCCGACGAGCAGTACTTC. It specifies CASRPGGPDEQYF.

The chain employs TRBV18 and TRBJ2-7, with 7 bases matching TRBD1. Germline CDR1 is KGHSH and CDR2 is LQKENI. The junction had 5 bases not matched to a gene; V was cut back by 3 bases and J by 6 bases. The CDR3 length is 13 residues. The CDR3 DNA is TGTGCCAGCTCACCGACAGGGCAGGGCGAGCAGTACTTC. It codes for CASSPTGQGEQYF.

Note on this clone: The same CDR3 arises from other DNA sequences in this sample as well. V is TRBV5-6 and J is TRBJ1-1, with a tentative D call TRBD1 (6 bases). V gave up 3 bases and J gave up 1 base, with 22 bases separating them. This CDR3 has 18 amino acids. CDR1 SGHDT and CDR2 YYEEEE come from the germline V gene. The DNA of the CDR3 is TGTGCCAGCAGCTCTGACATCCTCATGCGGGGGCCGAACACTGAAGCTTTCTTT. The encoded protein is CASSSDILMRGPNTEAFF.

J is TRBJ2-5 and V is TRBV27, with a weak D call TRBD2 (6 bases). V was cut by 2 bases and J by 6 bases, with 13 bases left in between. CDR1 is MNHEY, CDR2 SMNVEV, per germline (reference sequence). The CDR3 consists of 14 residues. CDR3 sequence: CASSLNGGGKTQYF. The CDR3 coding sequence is TGTGCCAGCAGTTTAAATGGGGGAGGAAAGACCCAGTACTTC.

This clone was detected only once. The CDR3 DNA reads TGTGCCAGTAGTATAGTCGCTAGCGTAGATACGCAGTATTTT. Protein sequence: CASSIVASVDTQYF. This chain connects TRBV19 to TRBJ2-3; a possible D gene is TRBD2 (6 bases). Germline values: CDR1 LNHDA, CDR2 SQIVND (reference sequence). V was shortened by 1 base and J by 5 bases, with 10 bases between the two germline ends. This CDR3 has 14 residues.